Here is one T cell receptor (beta chain) with its context. Many counts were recorded for this clonotype. The clone's antigen remains unknown. No base-level quality is on record; no much larger clone is a single base apart. This specimen belongs to a study of molecular identifiers for immune sequencing clone quantification (dated by TCRdb to 2017 to 2018). As for the study more broadly: In a replicate experiment, RNA from roughly 18,000 or 92,000 naive CD8 T cells was split into five aliquots, four of which were sequenced. The study was a methods study using CD8 T cells to benchmark molecular-identifier clustering-based TCR repertoire sequencing (MIDCIRS) and TCR RNA copy counting. Beyond this particular receptor, the publication reports: When barcode sub-clustering was not used, chimeric consensus sequences inflated TCR diversity, with chimeras reaching as high as 47%. Even against a background of some 920,000 naive CD8 T cells, spiked-in Jurkat TCR RNA amounting to a single cell's worth was reported to be detectable. In CMV-specific effector cells, clones with more than 20 RNA copies contained over 97% of molecules, whereas in naive cells such clones contained under 1% of molecules. Identical TCR molecules sharing a barcode could cause highly expanded clone sizes to be underestimated. The naive libraries included spiked-in Jurkat TCR RNA (10 copies' worth), and this RNA is not part of the donor repertoire. Around 2.8 recovered TCR RNA copies per cell were obtained by modeling, versus roughly 10 by digital PCR, implying a capture efficiency of 30% to 35%.

Libraries came from PCR. The instrument was an Illumina HiSeq 4000. Bulk TCR libraries were generated as previously described, with the TCR primers listed in Table S5 used. Total RNA was purified with the Qiagen AllPrep DNA/RNA kit. Reads from multiple sequencing runs of the same library were pooled before analysis. On the authors' methods: Reads were retained only if an exact TCR constant sequence was present, and the retained reads were trimmed to 150 nt and grouped according to their 12-nt molecular barcodes. Within each barcode group, reads were sub-clustered at a 15% Levenshtein threshold, and quality-weighted consensus sequences were built per RNA molecule. Non-functional sequences were discarded, and so were lower-count sequences lying one edit away from another sequence. Based on a fit of two negative binomial distributions, barcode sub-clusters having less than 20% of the maximum read count were discarded. TCRdb handled the public reads itself, with Q25 trimming in fastp and clone calling in MiXCR, and kept productive beta chains. Every distinct CDR3 protein forms one entry, paired with its most common genes and DNA. Here the V and J calls rest on TCRdb's processing, not on the authors' analysis. This sample holds about 640,000 distinct CDR3 sequences; 20% were observed only once. Jointly, the top ten make up under 0.95% of the sample.

Naive CD8 T cell libraries were made from approximately 20,000 to 1,000,000 sorted cells using 10%, 30% or 50% of purified RNA. On a BD FACSAria II, naive CD8 T cells were FACS-sorted as CD8+CD4-CCR7+CD45RA+ and collected into RLT Plus buffer. Detection sensitivity was tested by spiking Jurkat RNA equal to over 8 TCR copies' worth into samples containing 20,000-1,000,000 naive CD8 T cells. Enrichment of CD8 T cells was done with RosetteSep CD8+ T Cell Enrichment Cocktail plus Ficoll-Paque, and ACK red cell lysis came afterward. CDR1 and CDR2, per the germline V gene (reference sequence), are SEHNR and FQNEAQ. Relative to germline, V is missing 5 bases and J is missing 8 bases, with 3 bases of the junction outside any gene match. Including cysteine and phenylalanine, the CDR3 has 12 amino acids. Kept here is only the CDR3 DNA, which spans 36 bases and is read in frame from base 1.

This TCR was recovered from a human donor in good health. Some libraries in this study had Jurkat cell RNA spiked in. The chain employs TRBV7-9 and TRBJ2-7; 10 bases in between match TRBD1. Sequencing was done on a sample of naive CD8+ T cells from blood, with Jurkat cell RNA spiked in. The meaning of the sample's cell subset or site label: FACS-sorted CD8+CD4-CCR7+CD45RA+ naive T cells. Here the CDR3 is given as CASSHDRGQQYF. The sequenced DNA: TGTGCCAGCAGCCACGACAGGGGGCAGCAGTACTTC.